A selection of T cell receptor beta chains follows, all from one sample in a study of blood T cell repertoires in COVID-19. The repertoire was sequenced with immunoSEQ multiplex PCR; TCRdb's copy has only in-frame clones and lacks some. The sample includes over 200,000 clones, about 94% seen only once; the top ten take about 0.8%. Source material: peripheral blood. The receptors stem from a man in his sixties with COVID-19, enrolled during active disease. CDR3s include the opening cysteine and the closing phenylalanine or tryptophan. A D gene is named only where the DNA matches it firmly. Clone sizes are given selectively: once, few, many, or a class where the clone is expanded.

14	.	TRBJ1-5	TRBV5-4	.	CASSLVGEDQPQHF	TGTGCCAGCAGCCTAGTGGGGGAGGATCAGCCCCAGCATTTT
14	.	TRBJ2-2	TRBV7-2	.	CANWGQVNTGELFF	TGTGCCAATTGGGGGCAAGTGAACACCGGGGAGCTGTTTTTT
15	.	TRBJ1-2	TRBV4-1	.	CASSQDPGVNYGYTF	TGCGCCAGCAGCCAAGATCCGGGAGTAAACTATGGCTACACCTTC
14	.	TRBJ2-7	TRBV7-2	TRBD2	CASSPEGLAFSQYF	TGTGCCAGCAGCCCCGAGGGACTAGCTTTCTCGCAGTACTTC
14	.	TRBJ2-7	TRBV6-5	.	CASSHAGTRDEQYF	TGTGCCAGCAGCCACGCCGGGACTCGCGATGAGCAGTACTTC
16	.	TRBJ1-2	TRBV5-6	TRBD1	CASSPGQGITGYGYTF	TGTGCCAGCAGCCCGGGACAGGGAATAACTGGGTATGGCTACACCTTC
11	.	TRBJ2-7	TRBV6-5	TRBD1	CNRDRAAEQYF	TGTAACCGGGACAGGGCGGCCGAGCAGTACTTC
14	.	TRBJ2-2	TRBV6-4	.	CASRVEGYTGELFF	TGTGCCAGCAGGGTGGAGGGGTACACCGGGGAGCTGTTTTTT
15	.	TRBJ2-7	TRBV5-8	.	CASSLRRDRPYEQYF	TGTGCCAGCAGCTTGCGGCGGGACAGACCCTACGAGCAGTACTTC
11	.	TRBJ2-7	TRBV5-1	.	CASSLFDEQYF	TGCGCCAGCAGCTTGTTCGACGAGCAGTACTTC
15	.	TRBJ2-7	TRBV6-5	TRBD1	CASSYSRDRGYEQYF	TGTGCCAGCAGTTACTCGAGAGACAGGGGCTACGAGCAGTACTTC
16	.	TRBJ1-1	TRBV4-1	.	CASSLGQRSMNTEAFF	TGCGCCAGCAGCCTTGGACAGAGGTCCATGAACACTGAAGCTTTCTTT
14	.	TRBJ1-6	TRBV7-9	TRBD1	CASSLGQGSKPLHF	TGTGCCAGCAGCCTGGGACAGGGGTCGAAACCCCTCCACTTT
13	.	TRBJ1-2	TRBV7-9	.	CASSQQPLYGYTF	TGTGCCAGCAGCCAACAGCCCCTCTATGGCTACACCTTC
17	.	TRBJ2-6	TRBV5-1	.	CASSPGTSASGANVLTF	TGCGCCAGCAGCCCCGGGACATCCGCCTCTGGGGCCAACGTCCTGACTTTC
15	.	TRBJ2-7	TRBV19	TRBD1	CASRKGETGPYEQYF	TGTGCCAGTAGGAAAGGGGAGACAGGGCCCTACGAGCAGTACTTC
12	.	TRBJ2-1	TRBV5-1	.	CASRRDADEQFF	TGCGCCAGCAGGCGGGACGCCGATGAGCAGTTCTTC
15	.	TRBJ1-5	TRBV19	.	CASSITGPPVQPQHF	TGTGCCAGTAGTATTACAGGGCCCCCGGTACAGCCCCAGCATTTT
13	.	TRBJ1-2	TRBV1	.	CTSSQSGGYGYTF	TGCACCAGCAGCCAATCAGGGGGCTACGGCTACACCTTC
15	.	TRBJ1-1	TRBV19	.	CASSIPGGQNTEAFF	TGTGCCAGTAGTATTCCCGGAGGGCAGAACACTGAAGCTTTCTTT
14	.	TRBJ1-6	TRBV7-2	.	CASSLGSSNSPLHF	TGTGCCAGCAGCTTAGGTTCTAGCAATTCACCCCTCCACTTT
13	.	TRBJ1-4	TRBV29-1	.	CSVEGTANEKLFF	TGCAGCGTTGAAGGGACAGCTAATGAAAAACTGTTTTTT
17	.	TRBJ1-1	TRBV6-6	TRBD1	CASSPSGTGGMNTEAFF	TGTGCCAGCAGTCCCTCTGGGACAGGGGGCATGAACACTGAAGCTTTCTTT
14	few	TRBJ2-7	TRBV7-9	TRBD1	CASSLGQGASEQYF	TGTGCCAGCAGCTTGGGACAGGGGGCCAGCGAGCAGTACTTC
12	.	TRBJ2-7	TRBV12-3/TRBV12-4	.	CASSESVAGQYF	TGTGCCAGCAGTGAGTCGGTCGCGGGGCAGTACTTC
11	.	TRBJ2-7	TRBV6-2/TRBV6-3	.	CASSSGGKQYF	TGTGCCAGCAGTTCTGGGGGGAAGCAGTACTTC
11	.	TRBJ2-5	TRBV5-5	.	CASSPQETQYF	TGTGCCAGCAGCCCCCAGGAGACCCAGTACTTC
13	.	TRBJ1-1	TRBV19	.	CASSFGGTTEAFF	TGTGCCAGTAGTTTCGGGGGGACCACTGAAGCTTTCTTT
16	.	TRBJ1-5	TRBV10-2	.	CASRPAGGAGNQPQHF	TGCGCCAGCAGACCTGCGGGAGGGGCCGGCAATCAGCCCCAGCATTTT
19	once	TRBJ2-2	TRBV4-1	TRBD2	CASSQEGLAGALNTGELFF	TGCGCCAGCAGCCAAGAAGGGCTAGCGGGGGCCTTAAACACCGGGGAGCTGTTTTTT
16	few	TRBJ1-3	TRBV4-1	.	CASSQDGQISGNTIYF	TGCGCCAGCAGCCAAGACGGACAGATCTCTGGAAACACCATATATTTT